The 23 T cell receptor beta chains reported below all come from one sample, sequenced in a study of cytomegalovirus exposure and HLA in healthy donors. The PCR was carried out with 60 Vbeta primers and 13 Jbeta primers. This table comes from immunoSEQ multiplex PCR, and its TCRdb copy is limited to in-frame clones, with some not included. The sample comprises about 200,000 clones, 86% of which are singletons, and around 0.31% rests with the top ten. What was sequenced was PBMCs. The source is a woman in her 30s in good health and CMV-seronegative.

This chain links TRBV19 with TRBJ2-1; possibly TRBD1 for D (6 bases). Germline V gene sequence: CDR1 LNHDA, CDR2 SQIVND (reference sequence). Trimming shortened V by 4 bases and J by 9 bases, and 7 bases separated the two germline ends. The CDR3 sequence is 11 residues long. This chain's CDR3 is CASSKGVEQFF. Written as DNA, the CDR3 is TGTGCCAGTAGTAAGGGGGTTGAGCAGTTCTTC.

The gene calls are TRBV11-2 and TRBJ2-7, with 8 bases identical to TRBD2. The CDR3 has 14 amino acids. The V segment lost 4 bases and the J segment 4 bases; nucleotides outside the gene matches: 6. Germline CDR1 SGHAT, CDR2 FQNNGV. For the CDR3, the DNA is TGTGCCAGCAGCTCCGGGACGGGGGGGTACGAGCAGTACTTC. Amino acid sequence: CASSSGTGGYEQYF.

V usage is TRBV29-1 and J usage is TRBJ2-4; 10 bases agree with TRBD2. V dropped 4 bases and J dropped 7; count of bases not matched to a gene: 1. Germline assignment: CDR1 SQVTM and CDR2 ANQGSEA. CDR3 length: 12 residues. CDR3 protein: CSVGAGGNIQYF. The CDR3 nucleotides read TGCAGCGTTGGAGCGGGAGGGAACATTCAGTACTTC.

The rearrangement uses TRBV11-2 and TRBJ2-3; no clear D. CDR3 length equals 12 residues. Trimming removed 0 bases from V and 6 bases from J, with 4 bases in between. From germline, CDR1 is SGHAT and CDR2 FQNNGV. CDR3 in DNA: TGTGCCAGCAGCTTAGATCTGGATACGCAGTATTTT. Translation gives CASSLDLDTQYF.

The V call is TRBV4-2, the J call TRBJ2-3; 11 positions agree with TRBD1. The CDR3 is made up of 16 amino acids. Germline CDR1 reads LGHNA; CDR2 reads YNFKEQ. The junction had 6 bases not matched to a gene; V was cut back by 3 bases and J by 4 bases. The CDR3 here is CASSHGTGGTSDTQYF. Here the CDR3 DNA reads TGTGCCAGCAGCCACGGGACAGGGGGGACTTCAGATACGCAGTATTTT.

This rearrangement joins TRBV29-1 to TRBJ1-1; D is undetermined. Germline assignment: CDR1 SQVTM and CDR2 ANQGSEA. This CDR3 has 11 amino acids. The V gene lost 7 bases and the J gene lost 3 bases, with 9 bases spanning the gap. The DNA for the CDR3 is TGCAGCGCAAGCACCTACACTGAAGCTTTCTTT. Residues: CSASTYTEAFF.

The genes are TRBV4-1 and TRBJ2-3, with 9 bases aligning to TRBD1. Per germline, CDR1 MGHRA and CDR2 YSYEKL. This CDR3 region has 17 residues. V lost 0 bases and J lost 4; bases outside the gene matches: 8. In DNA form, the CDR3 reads TGCGCCAGCAGCCAAGATAACGCGGACAGGGGTCCAGATACGCAGTATTTT. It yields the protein CASSQDNADRGPDTQYF.

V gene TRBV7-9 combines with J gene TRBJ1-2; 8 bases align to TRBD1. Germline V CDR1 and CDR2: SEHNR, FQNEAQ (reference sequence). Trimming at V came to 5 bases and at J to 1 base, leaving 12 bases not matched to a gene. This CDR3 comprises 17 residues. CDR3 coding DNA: TGTGCCAGCAGCGCCCGGACAGGGTGGTCATATAACTATGGCTACACCTTC. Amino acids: CASSARTGWSYNYGYTF.

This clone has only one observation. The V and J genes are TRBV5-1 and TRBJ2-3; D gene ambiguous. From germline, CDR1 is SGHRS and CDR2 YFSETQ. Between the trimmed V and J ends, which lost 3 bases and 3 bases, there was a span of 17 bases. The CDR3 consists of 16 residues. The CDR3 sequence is CASSSLSGRRTDTQYF. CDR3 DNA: TGCGCCAGCAGCTCATTGTCGGGTCGGCGGACAGATACGCAGTATTTT.

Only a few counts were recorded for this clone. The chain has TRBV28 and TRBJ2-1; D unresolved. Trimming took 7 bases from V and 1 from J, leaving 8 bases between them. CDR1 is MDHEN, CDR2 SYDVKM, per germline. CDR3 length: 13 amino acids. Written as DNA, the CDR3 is TGTGCCAGCATCGGGTTTTCCTACAATGAGCAGTTCTTC. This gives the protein CASIGFSYNEQFF. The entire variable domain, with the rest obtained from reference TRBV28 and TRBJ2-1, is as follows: DVKVTQSSRYLVKRTGEKVFLECVQDMDHENMFWYRQDPGLGLRLIYFSYDVKMKEKGDIPEGYSVSREKKERFSLILESASTNQTSMYLCASIGFSYNEQFFGPGTRLTVL.

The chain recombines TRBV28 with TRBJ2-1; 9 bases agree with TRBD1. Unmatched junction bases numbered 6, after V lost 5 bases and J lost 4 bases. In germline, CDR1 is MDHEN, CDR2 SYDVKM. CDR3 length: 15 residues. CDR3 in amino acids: CASSPLGTGYNEQFF. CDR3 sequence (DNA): TGTGCCAGCAGTCCTTTAGGGACAGGGTACAATGAGCAGTTCTTC.

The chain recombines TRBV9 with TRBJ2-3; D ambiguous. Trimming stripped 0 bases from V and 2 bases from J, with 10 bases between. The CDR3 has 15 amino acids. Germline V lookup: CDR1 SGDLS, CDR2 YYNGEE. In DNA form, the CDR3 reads TGTGCCAGCAGCGTAGAGAACGTCTACACAGATACGCAGTATTTT. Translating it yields CASSVENVYTDTQYF.

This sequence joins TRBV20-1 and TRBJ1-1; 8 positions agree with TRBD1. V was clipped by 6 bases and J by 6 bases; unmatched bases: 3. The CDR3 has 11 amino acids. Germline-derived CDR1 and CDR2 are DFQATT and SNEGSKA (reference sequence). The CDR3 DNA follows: TGCAGTGCCAGCAGGGGGCCTGAAGCTTTCTTT. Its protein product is CSASRGPEAFF.

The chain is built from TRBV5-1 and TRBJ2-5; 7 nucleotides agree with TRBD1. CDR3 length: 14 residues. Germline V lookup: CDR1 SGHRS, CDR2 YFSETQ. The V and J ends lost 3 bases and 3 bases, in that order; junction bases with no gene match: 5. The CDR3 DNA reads TGCGCCAGCAGCTCATCCGGGACAGAAGAGACCCAGTACTTC. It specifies CASSSSGTEETQYF. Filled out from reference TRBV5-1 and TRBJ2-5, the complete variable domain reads KAGVTQTPRYLIKTRGQQVTLSCSPISGHRSVSWYQQTPGQGLQFLFEYFSETQRNKGNFPGRFSGRQFSNSRSEMNVSTLELGDSALYLCASSSSGTEETQYFGPGTRLLVL.

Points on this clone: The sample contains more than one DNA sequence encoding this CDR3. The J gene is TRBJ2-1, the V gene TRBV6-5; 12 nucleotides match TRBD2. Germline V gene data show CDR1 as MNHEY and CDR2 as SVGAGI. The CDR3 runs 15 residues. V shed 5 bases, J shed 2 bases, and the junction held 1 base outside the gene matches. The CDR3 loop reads CASSLAGGPYNEQFF. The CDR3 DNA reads TGTGCCAGCAGTCTAGCGGGAGGGCCCTACAATGAGCAGTTCTTC.

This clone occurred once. The CDR3 is CASHGGGGPGELFF. As DNA, the CDR3 is TGTGCCAGCCATGGAGGCGGGGGGCCCGGGGAGCTGTTTTTT. The chain is built from TRBV2 and TRBJ2-2; TRBD2 matches at 8 bases. V was clipped by 8 bases and J by 6 bases; unmatched bases: 8. Germline CDR1 reads SNHLY; CDR2 reads FYNNEI. The CDR3 consists of 14 residues.

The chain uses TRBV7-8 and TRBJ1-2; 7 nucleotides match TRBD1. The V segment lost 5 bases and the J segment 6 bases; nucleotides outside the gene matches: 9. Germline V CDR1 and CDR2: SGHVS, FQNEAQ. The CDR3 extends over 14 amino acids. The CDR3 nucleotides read TGTGCCAGCAGCCCCTGGGACAGTCTCGATGGCTACACCTTC. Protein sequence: CASSPWDSLDGYTF.

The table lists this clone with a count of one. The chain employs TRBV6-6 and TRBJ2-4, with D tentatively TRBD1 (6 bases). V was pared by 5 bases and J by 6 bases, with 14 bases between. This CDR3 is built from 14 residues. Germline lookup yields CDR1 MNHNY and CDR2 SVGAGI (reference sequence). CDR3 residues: CASSRQVDGNIQYF. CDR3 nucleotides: TGTGCCAGCAGTAGACAGGTAGACGGAAACATTCAGTACTTC.

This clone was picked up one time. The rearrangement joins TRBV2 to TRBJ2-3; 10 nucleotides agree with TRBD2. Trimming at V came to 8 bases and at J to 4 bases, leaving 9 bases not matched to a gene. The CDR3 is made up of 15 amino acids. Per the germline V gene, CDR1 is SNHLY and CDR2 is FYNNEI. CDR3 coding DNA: TGTGCCAGCCTCTCCCCAGCGGGGGGGGCAGATACGCAGTATTTT. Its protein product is CASLSPAGGADTQYF.

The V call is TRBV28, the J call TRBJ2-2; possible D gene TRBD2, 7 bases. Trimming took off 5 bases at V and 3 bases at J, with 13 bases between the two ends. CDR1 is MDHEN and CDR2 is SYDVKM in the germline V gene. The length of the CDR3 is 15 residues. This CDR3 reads CASSRGGGDTGELFF. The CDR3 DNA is TGTGCCAGCAGTCGGGGCGGGGGCGACACCGGGGAGCTGTTTTTT.

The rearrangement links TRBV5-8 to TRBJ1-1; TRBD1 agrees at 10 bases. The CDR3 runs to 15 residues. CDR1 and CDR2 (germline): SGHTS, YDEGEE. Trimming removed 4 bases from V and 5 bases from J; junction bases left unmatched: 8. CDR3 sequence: CASSGPRTGGTEAFF. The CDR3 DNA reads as TGTGCCAGCAGCGGCCCCCGGACAGGGGGTACTGAAGCTTTCTTT.

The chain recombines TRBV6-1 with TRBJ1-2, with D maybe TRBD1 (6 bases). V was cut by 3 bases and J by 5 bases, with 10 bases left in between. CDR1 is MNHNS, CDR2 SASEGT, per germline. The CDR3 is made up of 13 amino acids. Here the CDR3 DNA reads TGTGCCAGCAGTGATACAGGGCGGTATGGCTACACCTTC. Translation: CASSDTGRYGYTF.

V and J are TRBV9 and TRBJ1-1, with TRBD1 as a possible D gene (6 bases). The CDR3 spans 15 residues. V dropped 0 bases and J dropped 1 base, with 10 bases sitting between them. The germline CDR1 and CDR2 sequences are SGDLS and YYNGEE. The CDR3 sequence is CASSVGAGENTEAFF. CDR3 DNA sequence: TGTGCCAGCAGCGTAGGGGCAGGGGAGAACACTGAAGCTTTCTTT.